These T cell receptor beta chains were read from a single sample in a study of identical twins. TCRdb recomputed calls from the 5' RACE reads with MiXCR, one row per CDR3 protein. The data contain around 470,000 distinct CDR3 sequences, 12% to 15% of them singletons. The same data also went into a second study, on yellow fever vaccine responses in identical twins.

Sample: CD4+ T cells sorted from blood. The source is a woman aged 18-29 years in good health. CDR3s include the opening cysteine and the closing phenylalanine or tryptophan. D genes are given only for firm matches. Some rows have no size entry. The others give once, few or many, or a class for an expanded clone.

CDR3 protein: CSASKGYNEQFF; CDR3 DNA: TGCAGTGCTAGCAAAGGGTACAATGAGCAGTTCTTC; clone size: few; V gene: TRBV20-1; D gene: -; J gene: TRBJ2-1
CDR3 protein: CSASPAREGLPDTQYF; CDR3 DNA: TGCAGTGCTTCCCCGGCCCGGGAGGGCCTACCAGATACGCAGTATTTT; clone size: few; V gene: TRBV20-1; D gene: TRBD2; J gene: TRBJ2-3
CDR3 protein: CASSPTPSGRAYNEQFF; CDR3 DNA: TGTGCCAGCAGCCCAACCCCTAGCGGGAGGGCCTACAATGAGCAGTTCTTC; clone size: -; V gene: TRBV11-2; D gene: TRBD2; J gene: TRBJ2-1
CDR3 protein: CASNRDNYGYTF; CDR3 DNA: TGTGCCAGCAACCGGGACAACTATGGCTACACCTTC; clone size: few; V gene: TRBV12-3/TRBV12-4; D gene: -; J gene: TRBJ1-2
CDR3 protein: CASSQEGPRAGELFF; CDR3 DNA: TGTGCCAGCAGCCAAGAAGGACCTCGGGCCGGGGAGCTGTTTTTT; clone size: few; V gene: TRBV3-1; D gene: -; J gene: TRBJ2-2
CDR3 protein: CASRLQGAETQYF; CDR3 DNA: TGTGCCAGCAGACTACAGGGCGCAGAGACCCAGTACTTC; clone size: few; V gene: TRBV28; D gene: -; J gene: TRBJ2-5
CDR3 protein: CASSSGTLGEKLFF; CDR3 DNA: TGTGCCAGTTCTAGCGGGACGCTCGGTGAAAAACTGTTTTTT; clone size: -; V gene: TRBV6-1; D gene: -; J gene: TRBJ1-4
CDR3 protein: CASSSTGEPGELFF; CDR3 DNA: TGTGCCAGCAGCTCGACAGGGGAGCCCGGGGAGCTGTTTTTT; clone size: -; V gene: TRBV7-9; D gene: TRBD1; J gene: TRBJ2-2
CDR3 protein: CASSSNPGARPNTEAFF; CDR3 DNA: TGTGCCAGCAGCTCTAACCCTGGGGCGAGACCGAACACTGAAGCTTTCTTT; clone size: -; V gene: TRBV5-5; D gene: -; J gene: TRBJ1-1
CDR3 protein: CASSLYPSGITGELFF; CDR3 DNA: TGCGCCAGCAGCTTGTATCCTAGCGGGATCACCGGGGAGCTGTTTTTT; clone size: many; V gene: TRBV5-1; D gene: TRBD2; J gene: TRBJ2-2
CDR3 protein: CASTRTPSYNEQFF; CDR3 DNA: TGTGCCAGCACCCGGACACCTTCCTACAATGAGCAGTTCTTC; clone size: few; V gene: TRBV2; D gene: -; J gene: TRBJ2-1
CDR3 protein: CASSAGQATYEQYF; CDR3 DNA: TGTGCCAGCAGCGCGGGACAGGCGACCTACGAGCAGTACTTC; clone size: -; V gene: TRBV9; D gene: TRBD1; J gene: TRBJ2-7
CDR3 protein: CASRPSGSGHEQFF; CDR3 DNA: TGTGCCAGCAGACCTAGCGGGAGTGGACATGAGCAGTTCTTC; clone size: few; V gene: TRBV6-1; D gene: TRBD2; J gene: TRBJ2-1
CDR3 protein: CASSVLGDARQETQYF; CDR3 DNA: TGTGCCAGCAGCGTGTTAGGGGACGCTCGCCAAGAGACCCAGTACTTC; clone size: few; V gene: TRBV9; D gene: -; J gene: TRBJ2-5
CDR3 protein: CATSRVWGDTGELFF; CDR3 DNA: TGTGCCACCAGCAGAGTCTGGGGGGACACCGGGGAGCTGTTTTTT; clone size: -; V gene: TRBV15; D gene: -; J gene: TRBJ2-2
CDR3 protein: CASTAGTGELFF; CDR3 DNA: TGTGCCAGTACGGCCGGCACCGGGGAGCTGTTTTTT; clone size: few; V gene: TRBV19; D gene: -; J gene: TRBJ2-2
CDR3 protein: CASSSLNEQFF; CDR3 DNA: TGTGCCAGCTCATCCCTCAATGAGCAGTTCTTC; clone size: -; V gene: TRBV18; D gene: -; J gene: TRBJ2-1
CDR3 protein: CASSLLTGAYEQYF; CDR3 DNA: TGCGCCAGCAGCTTGCTAACAGGGGCCTACGAGCAGTACTTC; clone size: -; V gene: TRBV5-1; D gene: TRBD1; J gene: TRBJ2-7